This entry is about one TCR beta chain. Primers included in the PCR were 60 Vbeta and 13 Jbeta primers. TCRdb keeps only in-frame clones here, not all; method: immunoSEQ multiplex PCR. The sample records approximately 190,000 clones, about nine tenths being singletons. Germline CDR1 and CDR2: SGHAT and FQNNGV. V lost 4 bases and J 0 bases, leaving 14 bases between the germline ends. The CDR3 totals 16 residues. This sample is drawn from a study of cytomegalovirus exposure and HLA in healthy donors. The source material was PBMCs. The chain employs TRBV11-2 and TRBJ2-3, with D possibly matching TRBD2 (6 bases). This TCR came from a boy aged 2-9 years in good health and CMV-seronegative. The CDR3 coding sequence is TGTGCCAGCAGCTCAGGAGGGACTGCTAGCACAGATACGCAGTATTTT. Protein: CASSSGGTASTDTQYF.